This T cell receptor beta chain is drawn from a study of blood T cell repertoires in COVID-19. Across the whole study: Material from acute and convalescent COVID-19 was sourced from the United States, Italy and Spain.

Some clones are missing from TCRdb's copy, which holds only in-frame ones; the method was immunoSEQ multiplex PCR. The sample has about 25,000 clones, 85% to 90% seen once. This CDR3 contains 16 residues. The germline gives CDR1 SGHTA, CDR2 FQGTGA. V lost 1 base, J lost 4 bases, and 7 bases stayed unmatched. This clonotype originated in a man in his 70s with active COVID-19. The sequenced material came from peripheral blood. The gene calls are TRBV7-3 and TRBJ2-1, with TRBD2 matching over 7 bases. The CDR3 DNA follows: TGTGCCAGCAGCTTAATGGCTAGCGGATCATACAATGAGCAGTTCTTC. The encoded protein is CASSLMASGSYNEQFF.